Listed below are T cell receptor beta chains from one sample, sequenced in a study of cytomegalovirus exposure and HLA in healthy donors. Only in-frame clones appear in the TCRdb table, and some are missing; sequencing was by immunoSEQ multiplex PCR. The profile shows some 170,000 clones, about 80% of them singletons. Sequencing was done on a sample of PBMCs. These receptors originate from a man younger than 35 in good health and CMV-seropositive. Both conserved end residues are part of each CDR3. Each record gives: J gene, D gene, V gene, clone size, CDR3 length, CDR3 protein, CDR3 DNA. D genes are given only for firm matches. Where a row states a size, it is once, few, many or the class of an expanded clone; other rows omit it.

j_call: TRBJ1-5; d_call: TRBD1; v_call: TRBV12-5; clone_size: .; cdr3_length: 15; cdr3_aa: CASGLTRQGHQPQHF; cdr3_nt: TGTGCTAGTGGTTTGACCCGACAGGGTCATCAGCCCCAGCATTTT
j_call: TRBJ2-5; d_call: .; v_call: TRBV6-6; clone_size: .; cdr3_length: 15; cdr3_aa: CASSPGQTYQETQYF; cdr3_nt: TGTGCCAGCAGTCCTGGACAGACGTACCAAGAGACCCAGTACTTC
j_call: TRBJ2-6; d_call: .; v_call: TRBV6-1; clone_size: once; cdr3_length: 11; cdr3_aa: CAIHWANVLTF; cdr3_nt: TGTGCCATTCACTGGGCCAACGTCCTGACTTTC
j_call: TRBJ1-2; d_call: TRBD1; v_call: TRBV5-8; clone_size: .; cdr3_length: 18; cdr3_aa: CASRGRQGVRQKNYGYTF; cdr3_nt: TGTGCCAGCAGGGGAAGACAGGGGGTGCGCCAAAAGAACTATGGCTACACCTTC
j_call: TRBJ2-7; d_call: .; v_call: TRBV6-5; clone_size: .; cdr3_length: 15; cdr3_aa: CASSYEARGGYEQYF; cdr3_nt: TGTGCCAGCAGTTATGAGGCCAGGGGCGGATACGAGCAGTACTTC
j_call: TRBJ2-6; d_call: TRBD2; v_call: TRBV5-4; clone_size: .; cdr3_length: 17; cdr3_aa: CASSLLFGQRGANGLTF; cdr3_nt: TGTGCCAGCAGCCTACTGTTTGGCCAGCGGGGGGCCAACGGCCTGACTTTC
j_call: TRBJ1-2; d_call: .; v_call: TRBV7-4; clone_size: .; cdr3_length: 13; cdr3_aa: CASSLDRDYGYTF; cdr3_nt: TGTGCCAGCAGCTTAGACAGGGACTATGGCTACACCTTC
j_call: TRBJ1-2; d_call: .; v_call: TRBV7-6; clone_size: .; cdr3_length: 15; cdr3_aa: CASSTSEGRNYGYTF; cdr3_nt: TGTGCCAGCAGCACCTCGGAGGGTCGGAACTATGGCTACACCTTC
j_call: TRBJ1-2; d_call: .; v_call: TRBV30; clone_size: .; cdr3_length: 13; cdr3_aa: CAWSKTGRLGYTF; cdr3_nt: TGTGCCTGGAGTAAAACAGGGAGACTTGGCTACACCTTC
j_call: TRBJ1-1; d_call: .; v_call: TRBV18; clone_size: .; cdr3_length: 14; cdr3_aa: CASSQANANTEAFF; cdr3_nt: TGTGCCAGCTCACAAGCAAACGCGAACACTGAAGCTTTCTTT
j_call: TRBJ2-7; d_call: TRBD2; v_call: TRBV27; clone_size: once; cdr3_length: 16; cdr3_aa: CASSFTPSGATYEQYF; cdr3_nt: TGTGCCAGCAGTTTCACTCCTAGCGGGGCAACCTACGAGCAGTACTTC
j_call: TRBJ2-5; d_call: TRBD1; v_call: TRBV10-3; clone_size: .; cdr3_length: 13; cdr3_aa: CAARDREGETQYF; cdr3_nt: TGTGCCGCCCGCGACAGGGAAGGAGAGACCCAGTACTTC
j_call: TRBJ2-7; d_call: TRBD1; v_call: TRBV5-5; clone_size: .; cdr3_length: 15; cdr3_aa: CASSGGQVPYHEQYF; cdr3_nt: TGTGCCAGCAGCGGTGGACAGGTCCCCTACCACGAGCAGTACTTC
j_call: TRBJ2-5; d_call: TRBD1; v_call: TRBV7-9; clone_size: .; cdr3_length: 15; cdr3_aa: CASSFVGGALETQYF; cdr3_nt: TGTGCCAGCAGCTTCGTAGGGGGCGCATTAGAGACCCAGTACTTC
j_call: TRBJ2-7; d_call: TRBD2; v_call: TRBV9; clone_size: .; cdr3_length: 15; cdr3_aa: CASSVSSGGIYEQYF; cdr3_nt: TGTGCCAGCAGCGTCTCTTCCGGGGGGATCTACGAGCAGTACTTC
j_call: TRBJ2-2; d_call: TRBD2; v_call: TRBV6-5; clone_size: .; cdr3_length: 14; cdr3_aa: CASSLAGARAELFF; cdr3_nt: TGTGCCAGCAGTTTAGCGGGGGCCAGGGCGGAGCTGTTTTTT
j_call: TRBJ1-1; d_call: .; v_call: TRBV5-1; clone_size: .; cdr3_length: 13; cdr3_aa: CASSLAGVTEAFF; cdr3_nt: TGCGCCAGCAGCTTGGCAGGGGTGACTGAAGCTTTCTTT
j_call: TRBJ1-5; d_call: TRBD1; v_call: TRBV27; clone_size: .; cdr3_length: 15; cdr3_aa: CASSADRGRNQPQHF; cdr3_nt: TGTGCCAGCAGTGCCGACAGGGGAAGGAATCAGCCCCAGCATTTT
j_call: TRBJ2-2; d_call: TRBD2; v_call: TRBV30; clone_size: .; cdr3_length: 16; cdr3_aa: CAWSLRLAGNTGELFF; cdr3_nt: TGTGCCTGGAGCCTTAGGCTAGCGGGGAACACCGGGGAGCTGTTTTTT
j_call: TRBJ2-5; d_call: .; v_call: TRBV18; clone_size: .; cdr3_length: 15; cdr3_aa: CASSPPEGGGETQYF; cdr3_nt: TGTGCCAGCTCACCCCCGGAGGGGGGGGGCGAGACCCAGTACTTC
j_call: TRBJ1-3; d_call: .; v_call: TRBV30; clone_size: once; cdr3_length: 16; cdr3_aa: CAWGLAGGEPGNTIYF; cdr3_nt: TGTGCCTGGGGTTTGGCCGGGGGAGAACCTGGAAACACCATATATTTT
j_call: TRBJ1-5; d_call: TRBD1; v_call: TRBV5-8; clone_size: .; cdr3_length: 14; cdr3_aa: CASIQDRGYQPQHF; cdr3_nt: TGTGCCAGTATCCAGGACAGGGGATACCAGCCCCAGCATTTT
j_call: TRBJ2-7; d_call: TRBD2; v_call: TRBV7-9; clone_size: .; cdr3_length: 15; cdr3_aa: CSSSPASGRAYEQYF; cdr3_nt: TGTTCCAGCAGCCCAGCTAGCGGGAGGGCCTACGAGCAGTACTTC
j_call: TRBJ2-3; d_call: .; v_call: TRBV19; clone_size: .; cdr3_length: 16; cdr3_aa: CASSSSQGTGTDTQYF; cdr3_nt: TGTGCCAGTAGTAGTTCTCAGGGAACGGGCACAGATACGCAGTATTTT
j_call: TRBJ2-1; d_call: TRBD1; v_call: TRBV5-1; clone_size: .; cdr3_length: 13; cdr3_aa: CASSDRQGHEQFF; cdr3_nt: TGCGCCAGCAGCGACCGACAGGGTCATGAGCAGTTCTTC
j_call: TRBJ2-7; d_call: .; v_call: TRBV6-5; clone_size: .; cdr3_length: 14; cdr3_aa: CASSGGDTNYEQYF; cdr3_nt: TGTGCCAGCAGTGGGGGGGACACCAACTACGAGCAGTACTTC
j_call: TRBJ2-1; d_call: TRBD2; v_call: TRBV19; clone_size: .; cdr3_length: 13; cdr3_aa: CASSTTGTMVQFF; cdr3_nt: TGTGCCAGTAGTACCACCGGGACTATGGTCCAGTTCTTC
j_call: TRBJ2-5; d_call: TRBD2; v_call: TRBV7-3; clone_size: .; cdr3_length: 15; cdr3_aa: CASSLGGGPGETQYF; cdr3_nt: TGTGCCAGCAGCTTAGGCGGGGGGCCTGGCGAGACCCAGTACTTC
j_call: TRBJ2-3; d_call: TRBD2; v_call: TRBV11-2; clone_size: .; cdr3_length: 16; cdr3_aa: CASSLLSGMGTDTQYF; cdr3_nt: TGTGCCAGCAGCTTATTGAGCGGGATGGGCACAGATACGCAGTATTTT
j_call: TRBJ1-5; d_call: TRBD1; v_call: TRBV7-9; clone_size: .; cdr3_length: 14; cdr3_aa: CASSSGQGYQPQHF; cdr3_nt: TGTGCCAGCAGCTCCGGACAGGGCTATCAGCCCCAGCATTTT
j_call: TRBJ2-3; d_call: TRBD2; v_call: TRBV19; clone_size: .; cdr3_length: 15; cdr3_aa: CASRLLAGGTDTQYF; cdr3_nt: TGTGCCAGTAGGTTACTAGCGGGAGGTACAGATACGCAGTATTTT
j_call: TRBJ2-7; d_call: TRBD1; v_call: TRBV5-6; clone_size: few; cdr3_length: 14; cdr3_aa: CASGRRDREYEQYF; cdr3_nt: TGTGCCAGCGGCCGCCGGGACAGGGAGTACGAGCAGTACTTC
j_call: TRBJ2-7; d_call: .; v_call: TRBV2; clone_size: .; cdr3_length: 16; cdr3_aa: CASTKAAGLSSYEQYF; cdr3_nt: TGTGCCAGCACTAAAGCCGCGGGGTTGAGCTCCTACGAGCAGTACTTC
j_call: TRBJ1-1; d_call: TRBD1; v_call: TRBV9; clone_size: .; cdr3_length: 13; cdr3_aa: CASSQGGSAEAFF; cdr3_nt: TGTGCCAGCAGCCAGGGGGGTAGCGCTGAAGCTTTCTTT
j_call: TRBJ1-6; d_call: .; v_call: TRBV6-4; clone_size: .; cdr3_length: 14; cdr3_aa: CASSDGQSNSPLHF; cdr3_nt: TGTGCCAGCAGTGACGGACAGAGCAATTCACCCCTCCACTTT
j_call: TRBJ2-3; d_call: TRBD1; v_call: TRBV5-1; clone_size: .; cdr3_length: 16; cdr3_aa: CASSLDTGGSTDTQYF; cdr3_nt: TGCGCCAGCAGCTTGGATACAGGGGGGTCCACAGATACGCAGTATTTT
j_call: TRBJ2-2; d_call: TRBD1; v_call: TRBV19; clone_size: .; cdr3_length: 16; cdr3_aa: CASTRDRGLNTGELFF; cdr3_nt: TGTGCCAGTACCCGGGACAGGGGATTAAACACCGGGGAGCTGTTTTTT
j_call: TRBJ1-6; d_call: .; v_call: TRBV21-1; clone_size: .; cdr3_length: 18; cdr3_aa: CASSKGWKGGEYNSPLHF; cdr3_nt: TGTGCCAGCAGCAAAGGTTGGAAAGGGGGCGAGTATAATTCACCCCTCCACTTT
j_call: TRBJ1-1; d_call: .; v_call: TRBV5-8; clone_size: .; cdr3_length: 14; cdr3_aa: CASSSREWYGEAFF; cdr3_nt: TGTGCCAGCAGCAGCAGGGAATGGTACGGTGAAGCTTTCTTT
j_call: TRBJ1-1; d_call: .; v_call: TRBV7-2; clone_size: .; cdr3_length: 16; cdr3_aa: CASSPNGGVGNTEAFF; cdr3_nt: TGTGCCAGCAGCCCCAACGGCGGGGTGGGGAACACTGAAGCTTTCTTT
j_call: TRBJ2-1; d_call: .; v_call: TRBV7-9; clone_size: .; cdr3_length: 14; cdr3_aa: CASSHHRIQDEQFF; cdr3_nt: TGTGCCAGCAGCCACCACAGGATACAAGATGAGCAGTTCTTC
j_call: TRBJ1-1; d_call: TRBD1; v_call: TRBV4-2; clone_size: .; cdr3_length: 17; cdr3_aa: CASSERSLGQGATEAFF; cdr3_nt: TGTGCCAGCAGCGAACGTTCACTAGGACAGGGGGCAACTGAAGCTTTCTTT
j_call: TRBJ1-6; d_call: .; v_call: TRBV7-6; clone_size: .; cdr3_length: 13; cdr3_aa: CASSLVEDSPLHF; cdr3_nt: TGTGCCAGCAGCCTCGTTGAGGATTCACCCCTCCACTTT
j_call: TRBJ1-2; d_call: .; v_call: TRBV30; clone_size: .; cdr3_length: 13; cdr3_aa: CAWSLTPNYGYTF; cdr3_nt: TGTGCCTGGAGTCTTACACCTAACTATGGCTACACCTTC
j_call: TRBJ1-2; d_call: TRBD1; v_call: TRBV5-1; clone_size: .; cdr3_length: 16; cdr3_aa: CASSFRDRNPNYGYTF; cdr3_nt: TGCGCCAGCAGCTTCCGGGACAGGAACCCTAACTATGGCTACACCTTC
j_call: TRBJ2-5; d_call: .; v_call: TRBV11-2; clone_size: .; cdr3_length: 14; cdr3_aa: CASIPSGGGGEQYF; cdr3_nt: TGTGCCAGCATCCCAAGCGGAGGGGGCGGAGAGCAGTACTTC
j_call: TRBJ1-2; d_call: .; v_call: TRBV7-9; clone_size: .; cdr3_length: 15; cdr3_aa: CASSSGSLRAYGYTF; cdr3_nt: TGTGCCAGCAGCTCGGGATCCCTTCGGGCATATGGCTACACCTTC
j_call: TRBJ1-3; d_call: .; v_call: TRBV6-1; clone_size: .; cdr3_length: 14; cdr3_aa: CASSDPWRADTIYF; cdr3_nt: TGTGCCAGCAGTGATCCCTGGAGGGCGGACACCATATATTTT